The sequence of this T cell receptor beta chain was determined in a study of T cells in tuberculosis. Time point specified: new active TB diagnosis, blood taken before or within 7 days of starting treatment. The protocol was immunoSEQ multiplex PCR, while the TCRdb copy is restricted to in-frame clones and leaves out a portion. The sample carries roughly 34,000 clones, roughly 87% recorded once. This TCR was recovered from an adult with tuberculosis. The sequences come from PBMCs, collected at tuberculosis diagnosis.

This chain's CDR3 is CASSGTTSTDTQYF. As DNA, the CDR3 is TGTGCCAGCAGCGGGACGACTAGTACAGATACGCAGTATTTT. This sequence joins TRBV9 and TRBJ2-3; D perhaps matches TRBD2 (6 bases). The V and J ends lost 3 bases and 3 bases respectively, with 11 bases between them. Germline CDR1 and CDR2: SGDLS and YYNGEE. The CDR3 extends over 14 amino acids.